These 9 T cell receptor beta chains came from one sample sequenced in a study of beta chain features in type 1 diabetes. General study results and limits: Shorter TCRB CDR3s, moderately but significantly so, marked every one of the four CD4+ subsets in Type 1 diabetes patients.

TCRB transcripts that were expressed got sequenced, as all of the isolated RNA had been reverse transcribed. The assay was immunoSEQ multiplex PCR, and TCRdb's table has in-frame clones only and misses some. The sample carries about 270,000 clones, roughly an eighth recorded once. These TCRs are of unknown antigen specificity. The sequenced material came from naive CD4+ T cells from blood. The source is a young man with type 1 diabetes.

This clone was counted only a few times. This chain connects TRBV7-2 to TRBJ2-1, with TRBD2 matching 13 bases. Trimming at V came to 4 bases and at J to 5 bases, leaving 8 bases not matched to a gene. There are 17 residues in the CDR3. Germline CDR1 SGHTA, CDR2 FQGNSA. CDR3 protein: CASSSSLAGGNHNEQFF. Here the CDR3 DNA reads TGTGCCAGCAGCTCCTCACTAGCGGGAGGGAATCACAATGAGCAGTTCTTC.

This chain links TRBV7-2 with TRBJ2-1; 11 bases match TRBD2. CDR1 and CDR2 from the germline V gene are SGHTA and FQGNSA. V dropped 8 bases and J dropped 8; count of bases not matched to a gene: 8. This CDR3 is built from 14 residues. The CDR3: CASRPTSGMDEQFF. DNA for the CDR3: TGTGCCAGCCGCCCGACTAGCGGGATGGATGAGCAGTTCTTC.

This clone has just a few counts. The V gene is TRBV30, the J gene TRBJ2-1; 7 bases align to TRBD1. The CDR3 runs to 14 residues. J lost 4 bases, V lost 3 bases, and 6 bases had no gene match. CDR1 is GTSNPN and CDR2 is SVGIG in the germline V gene (reference sequence). The CDR3 sequence: CAWRIRDRYNEQFF. The DNA for the CDR3 is TGTGCCTGGAGAATCCGGGACAGATACAATGAGCAGTTCTTC.

This clone came up once. CDR3 loop: CASSLGATSGSRETQYF. The CDR3, as DNA: TGTGCCAGCAGCTTAGGAGCGACTAGCGGGAGCCGGGAGACCCAGTACTTC. The chain links TRBV7-7 to TRBJ2-5, with TRBD2 matching 12 bases. Losses at the gene ends were 1 base for V and 5 bases for J; bases not matched to a gene: 8. Germline V gene sequence: CDR1 SSHAT, CDR2 FNYEAQ (reference sequence). This CDR3 region has 17 residues.

The rearrangement joins TRBV25-1 to TRBJ2-3; perhaps TRBD2 as D (6 bases). Looked up from germline, CDR1 is MGHDK and CDR2 is SYGVNS. There are 12 residues in the CDR3. Trimming left V 6 bases short and J 5 bases short, with 9 bases between. CDR3 in amino acids: CASSGGGDTQYF. CDR3 bases: TGTGCCAGCAGCGGGGGAGGAGATACGCAGTATTTT.

This clone was recorded a few times. The chain joins TRBV5-1 to TRBJ1-1; TRBD1 agrees at 7 bases. V was clipped by 4 bases and J by 6 bases; unmatched bases: 3. CDR3 size: 12 residues. Germline V CDR1 and CDR2: SGHRS, YFSETQ. The CDR3 region has the DNA TGCGCCAGCAGCCATGGGACAGCTGAAGCTTTCTTT. As protein: CASSHGTAEAFF.

This clone has just a few counts. The V call is TRBV10-3, the J call TRBJ2-7, with 10 bases identical to TRBD1. With 8 bases clipped from V and 5 bases from J, the junction kept 6 bases outside the gene matches. The CDR3 sequence is 13 residues long. Germline assignment: CDR1 ENHRY and CDR2 SYGVKD. This CDR3 reads CAIGDRGGHEQYF. CDR3 bases: TGTGCCATCGGGGACAGGGGAGGCCACGAGCAGTACTTC.

The sample holds a few counts of this clone. The chain combines TRBV19 with TRBJ2-4; TRBD2 matches at 12 bases. The CDR3 is 18 residues long. V lost 1 base to trimming and J lost 6 bases; unmatched junction nucleotides: 10. CDR1 LNHDA and CDR2 SQIVND come from the germline V gene (reference sequence). For the CDR3, the DNA is TGTGCCAGTAGTATAGTTCCTTGGACTAGCGGGACTGGAAACATTCAGTACTTC. Its translation: CASSIVPWTSGTGNIQYF.

This clone was detected only a few times. The chain recombines TRBV4-1 with TRBJ2-5; D unclear. From germline, CDR1 is MGHRA and CDR2 YSYEKL. The CDR3 has 13 amino acids. Trimming pared 2 bases from V and 7 bases from J, leaving 11 bases between. CDR3 bases: TGCGCCAGCAGCCAACGTGAGGTCGGGACCCAGTACTTC. Residues: CASSQREVGTQYF.